Each of the 12 T cell receptor beta chains below was sequenced from the same sample in a study of cytomegalovirus exposure and HLA in healthy donors. Vbeta (60) and Jbeta (13) primers were used in the PCR. Produced via immunoSEQ multiplex PCR; TCRdb's table is partial and in-frame only. Here the sample spans about 130,000 clones, 80% to 90% being singletons. Sequenced sample: PBMCs. All receptors derive from a woman aged 35 to 49 in good health and CMV-seropositive.

V usage is TRBV29-1 and J usage is TRBJ1-5; 9 nucleotides align to TRBD1. V lost 6 bases and J lost 3; bases outside the gene matches: 3. Germline V gene data show CDR1 as SQVTM and CDR2 as ANQGSEA. This CDR3 is 13 amino acids long. CDR3: CSVGQGFNQPQHF. The DNA of the CDR3 is TGCAGCGTGGGACAGGGTTTCAATCAGCCCCAGCATTTT.

V is TRBV5-1 and J is TRBJ2-3, with 12 bases aligning to TRBD2. The CDR3 spans 15 residues. Germline loops: CDR1 SGHRS, CDR2 YFSETQ. Trimming removed 0 bases from V and 6 bases from J; junction bases left unmatched: 2. In DNA, the CDR3 is TGCGCCAGCAGCTTGGCTACTAGCGGGGGGGATACGCAGTATTTT. It specifies CASSLATSGGDTQYF.

The chain is built from TRBV30 and TRBJ2-5, with 9 bases fitting TRBD2. Looked up from germline, CDR1 is GTSNPN and CDR2 is SVGIG (reference sequence). The CDR3 has 15 amino acids. V shed 0 bases and J 4 bases; nucleotides not matched to a gene: 6. CDR3 amino acids: CAWSVAGGPGETQYF. The CDR3 region has the DNA TGTGCCTGGAGTGTGGCGGGGGGGCCGGGAGAGACCCAGTACTTC.

The V and J genes are TRBV29-1 and TRBJ2-7; D ambiguous. Between the trimmed V and J ends, which lost 6 bases and 0 bases, there was a span of 9 bases. The CDR3 consists of 12 residues. Germline CDR1 is SQVTM and CDR2 is ANQGSEA. CDR3 in amino acids: CSVVTSSYEQYF. CDR3 in DNA: TGCAGCGTGGTAACAAGCTCCTACGAGCAGTACTTC.

This chain connects TRBV7-2 to TRBJ2-7; D remains ambiguous. This CDR3 comprises 13 residues. Trimming removed 0 bases at V and 3 bases at J, with 6 bases between. The germline V gene has CDR1 SGHTA and CDR2 FQGNSA. For the CDR3, the DNA is TGTGCCAGCAGCTTAGCAGTAGTCTACGAGCAGTACTTC. Translating gives CASSLAVVYEQYF.

The rearrangement links TRBV4-2 to TRBJ1-4; no clear D gene. The CDR3 contains 16 residues. V shed 0 bases and J shed 4 bases, with 12 bases lying between them. Germline loops: CDR1 LGHNA, CDR2 YNFKEQ. The chain's CDR3 is CASSQDQEGLNEKLFF. In DNA, the CDR3 is TGTGCCAGCAGCCAAGATCAGGAGGGCCTTAATGAAAAACTGTTTTTT.

The gene calls are TRBV28 and TRBJ1-1; D may be TRBD1 (6 bases). CDR3 size: 12 residues. Germline CDR1 reads MDHEN; CDR2 reads SYDVKM. V lost 10 bases to trimming and J lost 0 bases, with 9 bases between them. In nucleotides, the CDR3 is TGTGCCACCGGGGACATGAACACTGAAGCTTTCTTT. Protein: CATGDMNTEAFF.

The chain recombines TRBV30 with TRBJ2-7; D perhaps matches TRBD2 (7 bases). Germline V gene data show CDR1 as GTSNPN and CDR2 as SVGIG (reference sequence). This CDR3 has 13 amino acids. V lost 0 bases and J lost 6, with 12 bases in between. CDR3 coding DNA: TGTGCCTGGAGTGTAGGGGGGGGGCTCGAGCAGTACTTC. It yields the protein CAWSVGGGLEQYF.

A single count supports this clone. The chain uses TRBV9 and TRBJ1-2, with D perhaps matching TRBD1 (6 bases). Germline lookup yields CDR1 SGDLS and CDR2 YYNGEE. Trimming stripped 3 bases from V and 7 bases from J, with 16 bases between. The CDR3 spans 14 residues. The CDR3 coding sequence is TGTGCCAGCAGCGCACAGGGCTCGCGAGTTGGCTACACCTTC. This codes for CASSAQGSRVGYTF. The full variable domain, completed using reference TRBV9 and TRBJ1-2, is DSGVTQTPKHLITATGQRVTLRCSPRSGDLSVYWYQQSLDQGLQFLIQYYNGEERAKGNILERFSAQQFPDLHSELNLSSLELGDSALYFCASSAQGSRVGYTFGSGTRLTVV.

This chain joins TRBV6-4 and TRBJ2-1; TRBD2 aligns across 12 bases. After removal of 1 base from V and 5 bases from J, the junction contained 9 bases not matched to a gene. This CDR3 has 18 residues. Germline V gene lookup returns CDR1 MRHNA and CDR2 SNTAGT. CDR3 loop: CASSDYPTSGRVNNEQFF. DNA of the CDR3: TGTGCCAGCAGTGACTACCCGACTAGCGGGAGAGTAAACAATGAGCAGTTCTTC.

V is TRBV6-6 and J is TRBJ1-1, with 7 bases identical to TRBD1. J lost 7 bases, V lost 6 bases, and 14 bases had no gene match. CDR1 is MNHNY and CDR2 is SVGAGI in the germline V gene (reference sequence). CDR3 size: 15 residues. The CDR3 is CASRQGITTVGEAFF. CDR3 nucleotides: TGTGCCAGCAGACAGGGGATTACGACGGTCGGTGAAGCTTTCTTT.

The chain joins TRBV7-9 to TRBJ1-2, with D tentatively TRBD1 (5 bases). CDR3 length: 13 residues. Trimming removed 5 bases at V and 8 bases at J, with 15 bases between. The germline V gene has CDR1 SEHNR and CDR2 FQNEAQ (reference sequence). This CDR3 reads CASSPLGGSGYTF. The DNA of the CDR3 is TGTGCCAGCAGCCCCCTCGGGGGAAGCGGCTACACCTTC.